The 16 T cell receptor beta chains below come from one sample, sequenced in a study of blood T cell repertoires in COVID-19. Generated by immunoSEQ multiplex PCR, the TCRdb table keeps only in-frame clones and is missing some. Of hundreds of thousands of clones listed, about 85% are singletons. The specimen sequenced was peripheral blood. Receptors originate from a woman aged 18-29 years who had recovered from COVID-19.

The chain combines TRBV7-2 with TRBJ2-7; 11 positions match TRBD1. The CDR3 is 14 amino acids. V shed 3 bases and J 6 bases; nucleotides not matched to a gene: 4. The V gene's germline CDR1 is SGHTA and CDR2 FQGNSA. This CDR3 reads CASSFGTGGREQYF. CDR3 bases: TGTGCCAGCAGCTTTGGGACAGGGGGTCGCGAGCAGTACTTC. Filled out from reference TRBV7-2 and TRBJ2-7, the complete variable domain reads GAGVSQSPSNKVTEKGKDVELRCDPISGHTALYWYRQSLGQGLEFLIYFQGNSAPDKSGLPSDRFSAERTGGSVSTLTIQRTQQEDSAVYLCASSFGTGGREQYFGPGTRLTVT.

The J gene is TRBJ2-2, the V gene TRBV3-1 (or the pseudogene TRBV3-2), with 9 nucleotides matching TRBD2. This CDR3 region has 17 residues. Per germline, CDR1 LGHDT and CDR2 YNNKEL (reference sequence). The V and J ends lost 0 bases and 7 bases, in that order; junction bases with no gene match: 9. The chain's CDR3 is CASSQDRSGRPIGELFF. The CDR3, as DNA: TGTGCCAGCAGCCAAGATCGTAGCGGGAGACCGATCGGGGAGCTGTTTTTT.

This clone was counted once. V gene TRBV7-2 combines with J gene TRBJ2-1, with a possible D match to TRBD2 (5 bases). Trimming took 5 bases from V and 0 from J, leaving 11 bases between them. The CDR3 totals 15 residues. The germline gives CDR1 SGHTA, CDR2 FQGNSA. This chain's CDR3 is CASSISGSSYNEQFF. In DNA, the CDR3 is TGTGCCAGCAGCATCAGCGGTAGCTCCTACAATGAGCAGTTCTTC.

This chain links TRBV28 with TRBJ1-4; the D gene is possibly TRBD1 (5 bases). Trimming removed 1 base from V and 12 bases from J, with 21 bases in between. The CDR3 runs 16 residues. Germline loops: CDR1 MDHEN, CDR2 SYDVKM. The CDR3 is CASSLSTVGPDPELFF. CDR3 in DNA: TGTGCCAGCAGTTTATCCACCGTGGGGCCGGACCCCGAACTGTTTTTT.

The CDR3 loop reads CASSQTGTISNQPQHF. The CDR3 nucleotides are TGTGCCAGCAGCCAAACCGGGACAATTAGCAATCAGCCCCAGCATTTT. V gene TRBV16 combines with J gene TRBJ1-5; tentatively, D is TRBD1 (6 bases). CDR3 length: 16 amino acids. Per the germline V gene, CDR1 is KGHSY and CDR2 is FQNENV. V shed 2 bases and J shed 0 bases, with 11 bases lying between them.

This clone was seen only once. The rearrangement links TRBV6-5 to TRBJ2-5; 7 bases match TRBD2. The CDR3 is made up of 16 amino acids. Germline CDR1 and CDR2: MNHEY and SVGAGI. V gave up 0 bases and J gave up 4 bases; unmatched junction bases: 8. CDR3 region: CASSYSPGLGRETQYF. CDR3 coding DNA: TGTGCCAGCAGTTACTCCCCCGGACTAGGTCGAGAGACCCAGTACTTC.

The J gene is TRBJ2-5, the V gene TRBV30, with D possibly being TRBD1 (5 bases). The CDR3 consists of 14 residues. Deletions cut 2 bases from V and 5 bases from J, with 15 bases between. The germline gives CDR1 GTSNPN, CDR2 SVGIG (reference sequence). CDR3 loop: CAWSPPDTVETQYF. CDR3 nucleotides: TGTGCCTGGAGTCCCCCGGACACGGTGGAGACCCAGTACTTC. Based on the CDR3 plus reference TRBV30 and TRBJ2-5, the full variable domain is SQTIHQWPATLVQPVGSPLSLECTVEGTSNPNLYWYRQAAGRGLQLLFYSVGIGQISSEVPQNLSASRPQDRQFILSSKKLLLSDSGFYLCAWSPPDTVETQYFGPGTRLLVL.

The rearrangement joins TRBV2 to TRBJ1-1; TRBD1 agrees at 7 bases. With 6 bases clipped from V and 5 bases from J, the junction kept 6 bases outside the gene matches. Germline CDR1 is SNHLY and CDR2 is FYNNEI. The CDR3 length is 13 residues. CDR3 sequence: CASRVRQGTEAFF. The CDR3 bases are TGTGCCAGCAGGGTTAGACAGGGAACTGAAGCTTTCTTT.

V and J are TRBV19 and TRBJ1-2; 9 nucleotides match TRBD1. This CDR3 spans 15 amino acids. J lost 3 bases, V lost 7 bases, and 9 bases had no gene match. Germline V CDR1 and CDR2: LNHDA, SQIVND (reference sequence). The chain's CDR3 is CASNPWTGEDYGYTF. CDR3 in DNA: TGTGCCAGTAATCCTTGGACAGGGGAGGACTATGGCTACACCTTC. The full variable domain, in which reference TRBV19 and TRBJ1-2 provide the parts outside the CDR3, is DGGITQSPKYLFRKEGQNVTLSCEQNLNHDAMYWYRQDPGQGLRLIYYSQIVNDFQKGDIAEGYSVSREKKESFPLTVTSAQKNPTAFYLCASNPWTGEDYGYTFGSGTRLTVV.

The chain carries TRBV5-5 and TRBJ2-4, with TRBD2 identical over 7 bases. The CDR3 is 15 amino acids. Germline V CDR1 and CDR2: SGHKS, YYEKEE (reference sequence). Trimming at V came to 0 bases and at J to 6 bases, leaving 6 bases not matched to a gene. In nucleotides, the CDR3 is TGTGCCAGCAGCTTGGTGACTAGCCAGACAAACATTCAGTACTTC. It encodes CASSLVTSQTNIQYF.

V is TRBV9 and J is TRBJ1-4; no firm D call. This CDR3 comprises 14 residues. CDR1 and CDR2 (germline): SGDLS, YYNGEE. V lost 0 bases to trimming and J lost 4 bases, with 7 bases between them. The CDR3 DNA reads TGTGCCAGCAGCGTAGACCCAGTTAATGAAAAACTGTTTTTT. Translating it yields CASSVDPVNEKLFF.

The V call is TRBV5-1, the J call TRBJ2-1, with 10 positions matching TRBD2. J lost 4 bases, V lost 5 bases, and 6 bases had no gene match. Germline values: CDR1 SGHRS, CDR2 YFSETQ. The CDR3 runs to 15 residues. CDR3 sequence: CASSHGLADYNEQFF. CDR3 DNA: TGCGCCAGCAGTCATGGACTAGCGGATTACAATGAGCAGTTCTTC.

V is TRBV28 and J is TRBJ2-3; 14 bases match TRBD2. V lost 6 bases to trimming and J lost 1 base; unmatched junction nucleotides: 3. In germline, CDR1 is MDHEN, CDR2 SYDVKM. This CDR3 has 16 residues. The CDR3 loop is CASRSGLAGGTDTQYF. CDR3 sequence (DNA): TGTGCCAGCAGGTCGGGACTAGCGGGAGGCACAGATACGCAGTATTTT.

The chain links TRBV30 to TRBJ2-1; tentatively, D is TRBD1 (5 bases). The germline gives CDR1 GTSNPN, CDR2 SVGIG (reference sequence). With 2 bases removed from V and 2 bases from J, the gap between germline ends came to 10 bases. The CDR3 length is 14 residues. The CDR3 DNA reads as TGTGCCTGGAGTAATAGGGGAACCTACAATGAGCAGTTCTTC. This encodes CAWSNRGTYNEQFF. Using reference TRBV30 and TRBJ2-1 for the parts outside the CDR3, the full variable domain is SQTIHQWPATLVQPVGSPLSLECTVEGTSNPNLYWYRQAAGRGLQLLFYSVGIGQISSEVPQNLSASRPQDRQFILSSKKLLLSDSGFYLCAWSNRGTYNEQFFGPGTRLTVL.

The chain combines TRBV30 with TRBJ1-5; possibly TRBD1 for D (6 bases). The V gene's germline CDR1 is GTSNPN and CDR2 SVGIG (reference sequence). The CDR3 runs to 14 residues. Trimming left V 2 bases short and J 1 base short, with 9 bases between. The CDR3 DNA sequence: TGTGCCTGGAGTCGGACAGAGAGCAATCAGCCCCAGCATTTT. Translation: CAWSRTESNQPQHF. Together with reference TRBV30 and TRBJ1-5, the CDR3 gives the full variable domain: SQTIHQWPATLVQPVGSPLSLECTVEGTSNPNLYWYRQAAGRGLQLLFYSVGIGQISSEVPQNLSASRPQDRQFILSSKKLLLSDSGFYLCAWSRTESNQPQHFGDGTRLSIL.

This sequence joins TRBV9 and TRBJ2-3; D possibly corresponds to TRBD1 (6 bases). This CDR3 spans 14 amino acids. Per the germline V gene, CDR1 is SGDLS and CDR2 is YYNGEE. V was cut by 3 bases and J by 7 bases, with 15 bases left in between. CDR3 residues: CASSDRDKGNTQYF. The DNA for the CDR3 is TGTGCCAGCAGCGACCGGGACAAGGGGAATACGCAGTATTTT.